Below, 19 T cell receptor beta chains from the same sample are listed, as sequenced in a study of T cells after yellow fever vaccination (dated by TCRdb to about 2019). The sample's treatment or condition label, decoded: live attenuated yellow fever vaccine strain. Library prep was done by 5' RACE. The run used an Illumina NovaSeq 6000. The raw public data were reprocessed by TCRdb itself: fastp quality trimming at Q25, MiXCR clonotype calling, in-frame beta chains only. Each record represents a unique CDR3 protein, reported with the most common genes and DNA among its rows. The sample data list 100,000 to 150,000 distinct CDR3 sequences, and more than 7.5% of these were observed just once. The top ten clonotypes cover 40% of the sample. The specimen was CD8+ T cells sorted from PBMCs, collected on the day of the yellow fever booster vaccination. The receptors here all came from a man younger than 30 who received the YFV17D yellow fever vaccine.

This clonotype was seen more than once but under ten times. CDR3 region: CASSFLTGGLSDEQYF. DNA for the CDR3: TGCGCCAGCAGCTTCCTGACAGGGGGCCTTTCGGACGAGCAGTACTTC. The chain carries TRBV5-1 and TRBJ2-7, with TRBD1 identical over 10 bases. The CDR3 has 16 residues. The germline CDR1 and CDR2 sequences are SGHRS and YFSETQ. The ends lost 2 bases at V and 5 bases at J; junction bases unmatched: 10.

The V gene is TRBV7-9, the J gene TRBJ2-5; TRBD2 aligns across 8 bases. CDR1 and CDR2 from the germline V gene are SEHNR and FQNEAQ (reference sequence). Germline trimming cut 1 base from V and 2 bases from J; bases unmatched to any gene: 3. The CDR3 contains 15 residues. CDR3 sequence reads: CASSLERLAQETQYF. In nucleotides, the CDR3 is TGTGCCAGCAGCTTAGAACGACTAGCGCAAGAGACCCAGTACTTC.

The CDR3, as DNA: TGTGCCAGCAGCTTAGAAGTGGGTGGAGGATACAATGAGCAGTTCTTC. Amino acids: CASSLEVGGGYNEQFF. This chain connects TRBV7-6 to TRBJ2-1, with TRBD2 as a possible D gene (5 bases). The germline V gene encodes CDR1 SGHVS and CDR2 FNYEAQ. There are 16 residues in the CDR3. The V gene lost 1 base and the J gene lost 4 bases, with 14 bases spanning the gap.

By frequency in the sample, this clonotype is medium-sized. The rearrangement joins TRBV4-3 to TRBJ2-1; D possibly matches TRBD1 or TRBD2 (5 bases each). The germline V gene encodes CDR1 LGHNA and CDR2 YSLEER. There are 15 residues in the CDR3. V was pared by 5 bases and J by 2 bases, with 13 bases between. In nucleotides, the CDR3 is TGCGCCAGCAGCGTCAGGGTGGGGGCCTACAATGAGCAGTTCTTC. Its translation is CASSVRVGAYNEQFF.

This clonotype appeared a few times. The chain links TRBV6-2 or TRBV6-3 to TRBJ2-4; possibly TRBD1 or TRBD2 for D (5 bases each). V dropped 2 bases and J dropped 2 bases, with 7 bases sitting between them. Germline V gives CDR1 MNHEY, CDR2 SVGEGT. The CDR3 spans 14 residues. This chain's CDR3 is CASSYGGTKNIQYF. The DNA for the CDR3 is TGTGCCAGCAGTTACGGGGGTACCAAAAACATTCAGTACTTC.

As regards this clonotype: Without the conserved terminal phenylalanine or tryptophan, this CDR3 likely stems from a read error. The chain links TRBV20-1 to TRBJ2-5, with a tentative D call TRBD2 (6 bases). Trimming shortened V by 6 bases and J by 3 bases, and 17 bases separated the two germline ends. Germline V gives CDR1 DFQATT, CDR2 SNEGSKA (reference sequence). The CDR3 has 14 amino acids. CDR3 nucleotides: TGCAGTGCACATCGTCCCGGCGGGGAAGAGACCCAGTACTTG. This sequence encodes CSAHRPGGEETQYL.

This clonotype has at least ten counts. The gene calls are TRBV10-3 and TRBJ2-1, with D possibly called TRBD1 or TRBD2 (6 bases each). Between the trimmed V and J ends, which lost 3 bases and 8 bases, there was a span of 20 bases. The CDR3 has 16 amino acids. From germline, CDR1 is ENHRY and CDR2 SYGVKD. The CDR3 here is CAISEQPGRGGDEQFF. Here the CDR3 DNA reads TGTGCCATCAGTGAACAACCCGGCAGGGGAGGCGATGAGCAGTTCTTC.

The CDR3 loop is CSARGTEGAQYF. Written as DNA, the CDR3 is TGCAGTGCTAGAGGGACGGAGGGAGCCCAGTACTTC. This sequence joins TRBV20-1 and TRBJ2-5; TRBD2 might be the D (6 bases). V lost 1 base and J 9 bases, leaving 12 bases between the germline ends. The germline gives CDR1 DFQATT, CDR2 SNEGSKA (reference sequence). The CDR3 is made up of 12 amino acids.

The gene calls are TRBV6-2 or TRBV6-3 and TRBJ2-5, with 9 bases identical to TRBD1. Germline CDR1 and CDR2: MNHEY and SVGEGT. The CDR3 extends over 14 amino acids. V dropped 7 bases and J dropped 5; count of bases not matched to a gene: 8. This CDR3 reads CASTPGQGRETQYF. Written as DNA, the CDR3 is TGTGCCAGCACCCCGGGACAGGGTCGGGAGACCCAGTACTTC.

Only a few counts were recorded for this clonotype. The chain carries TRBV7-9 and TRBJ2-7; TRBD1 agrees at 10 bases. V was pared by 4 bases and J by 7 bases, with 7 bases of the junction left unmatched. Germline CDR1 is SEHNR and CDR2 is FQNEAQ (reference sequence). There are 14 residues in the CDR3. Written as DNA, the CDR3 is TGTGCCAGCAGCTCGCGACAGGGGGCTCGGGAGCAGTACTTC. Protein sequence: CASSSRQGAREQYF.

The CDR3 is CASSLAGSYEQYV. The CDR3 DNA reads TGTGCCAGCAGTTTGGCAGGAAGCTACGAGCAGTACGTC. The chain recombines TRBV27 with TRBJ2-7; D ambiguous. Germline V gives CDR1 MNHEY, CDR2 SMNVEV (reference sequence). V lost 3 bases and J 3 bases, leaving 9 bases between the germline ends. The CDR3 loop spans 13 amino acids.

This clonotype was observed many times. This sequence joins TRBV12-3 or TRBV12-4 and TRBJ1-6, with D perhaps matching TRBD1 (6 bases). V was shortened by 6 bases and J by 7 bases, with 16 bases between the two germline ends. The CDR3 spans 15 residues. CDR3 in amino acids: CASSRWTADNSPLHF. CDR3 bases: TGTGCCAGCAGCCGCTGGACAGCCGACAATTCACCCCTCCACTTT.

There are a few counts of this clonotype. The V and J genes are TRBV20-1 and TRBJ2-2; TRBD2 agrees at 11 bases. This CDR3 is 15 amino acids long. Germline CDR1 and CDR2: DFQATT and SNEGSKA (reference sequence). The CDR3 region is CSLRLAGFGTGELFF. The CDR3 coding sequence is TGCAGCTTACGACTAGCGGGGTTTGGCACCGGGGAGCTGTTTTTT.

This clonotype was counted at least ten times. The chain carries TRBV6-5 and TRBJ2-5; D is unclear. The CDR3 is 13 residues long. Trimming left V 1 base short and J 0 bases short, with 3 bases between. Germline V gives CDR1 MNHEY, CDR2 SVGAGI. CDR3 protein: CASSYLDQETQYF. CDR3 sequence (DNA): TGTGCCAGCAGTTACTTGGACCAAGAGACCCAGTACTTC.

There are many counts of this clonotype. The V call is TRBV4-1, the J call TRBJ2-2; D unclear. The V and J ends lost 1 base and 4 bases respectively, with 7 bases between them. The CDR3 extends over 14 amino acids. Germline V CDR1 and CDR2: MGHRA, YSYEKL. CDR3 DNA: TGCGCCAGCAGCCAAGCGGCGGCCACCGGGGAGCTGTTTTTT. Amino acid sequence: CASSQAAATGELFF.

This clonotype has more than one count but fewer than ten. The V and J genes are TRBV27 and TRBJ1-1, with D perhaps matching TRBD1 (5 bases). Trimming took 6 bases from V and 7 from J, leaving 12 bases between them. Germline CDR1 and CDR2: MNHEY and SMNVEV (reference sequence). This CDR3 has 12 amino acids. The chain's CDR3 is CASSSPGGEAFF. The CDR3 region has the DNA TGTGCCAGCAGCTCACCGGGGGGTGAAGCTTTCTTT.

This clonotype has a handful of counts. The rearrangement joins TRBV6-5 to TRBJ2-7; D unresolved. V lost 2 bases and J 6 bases, leaving 5 bases between the germline ends. CDR1 is MNHEY, CDR2 SVGAGI, per germline. This CDR3 is built from 11 residues. CDR3: CASSYDREQYF. The DNA of the CDR3 is TGTGCCAGCAGTTACGACCGCGAGCAGTACTTC.

This clonotype has a count of ten or more. The genes are TRBV6-6 and TRBJ2-1, with D possibly being TRBD2 (5 bases). V lost 8 bases, J lost 7 bases, and 9 bases lay in between. Germline assignment: CDR1 MNHNY and CDR2 SVGAGI (reference sequence). The CDR3 sequence is 11 residues long. CDR3 sequence (DNA): TGTGCCAGCGGTCCGGGAAATGAGCAGTTCTTC. Its translation is CASGPGNEQFF.

This clonotype was detected only a few times. The CDR3 nucleotides read TGTGCCAGCAGCGCTGGGGTCACAGGGGTGTTTTTT. This translates into CASSAGVTGVFF. The J gene is TRBJ1-4, the V gene TRBV11-2; 7 nucleotides align to TRBD1. Trimming removed 5 bases from V and 15 bases from J; junction bases left unmatched: 9. The germline V gene has CDR1 SGHAT and CDR2 FQNNGV. This CDR3 region has 12 residues.